A selection of T cell receptor beta chains follows, all from one sample in a study of glioma-infiltrating T cells after dendritic cell vaccination. Generated by immunoSEQ multiplex PCR, the TCRdb table keeps only in-frame clones and is missing some. Among 85,000 to 100,000 clones listed, 85% were seen once. Sample: blood, taken after dendritic cell vaccination. The receptors come from a human donor with glioblastoma. Both conserved end residues are part of each CDR3. A D gene is named only where the DNA matches it firmly. Rows may omit the clone size; those that give it use once, few, many or a size class.

TGTGCCAGCAGCTTAGTTTCCGGGACACCCGAAAAACTGTTTTTT	CASSLVSGTPEKLFF	TRBJ1-4	TRBV11-2	once	.
TGTGCCAGCAGCTTTTGGCAAGCAGGGGACGCGGATTCACCCCTCCACTTT	CASSFWQAGDADSPLHF	TRBJ1-6	TRBV5-6	.	.
TGTGCCAGCAGCTTGGCGACAGCCTACTATGGCTACACCTTC	CASSLATAYYGYTF	TRBJ1-2	TRBV5-6	.	.
TGTGCCAGTAGTCCTATCTTTTCCACCGAAATGAATAAAGAGACCCAGTACTTC	CASSPIFSTEMNKETQYF	TRBJ2-5	TRBV19	.	.
TGTGCCTGGAGTGTAGGCGGGGGGCCCCAGCATTTT	CAWSVGGGPQHF	TRBJ1-5	TRBV30	.	.
TGCAGCGTTGTATTCGGGGGGGAGACCCAGTACTTC	CSVVFGGETQYF	TRBJ2-5	TRBV29-1	.	TRBD2
TGTGCCAGCAGCTTAGGCGGAGGGGGCAATCAGCCCCAGCATTTT	CASSLGGGGNQPQHF	TRBJ1-5	TRBV7-9	.	.
TGTGCCAGCAGTGAAAACAGGGGATTGGCCCAAGAGACCCAGTACTTC	CASSENRGLAQETQYF	TRBJ2-5	TRBV6-1	.	TRBD1
TGCGCCAGCAGCCAACGCGTATCGGGACAGGGGATCCAAGAGACCCAGTACTTC	CASSQRVSGQGIQETQYF	TRBJ2-5	TRBV4-1	.	TRBD1
TGTGCCAGCAGCTCGATCGAGGACAGGCTCCTCTATGGCTACACCTTC	CASSSIEDRLLYGYTF	TRBJ1-2	TRBV27	.	TRBD1
TGTGCCAGCAGACGACTAGCGGGGGCCCCCGGGGAGCTGTTTTTT	CASRRLAGAPGELFF	TRBJ2-2	TRBV7-2	.	TRBD2
TGTGCCAGCAGCGATCGGACAGGCAATCAGCCCCAGCATTTT	CASSDRTGNQPQHF	TRBJ1-5	TRBV2	.	.
TGCGCCAGCAGCTCTAGGACTAGCGGGACGCCGCCCTACGAGCAGTACTTC	CASSSRTSGTPPYEQYF	TRBJ2-7	TRBV4-1	once	TRBD2
TGTGCCAGCAGTGAAGCGTTAACAGGGGGCGGCTATGGCTACACCTTC	CASSEALTGGGYGYTF	TRBJ1-2	TRBV2	.	TRBD1
TGCGCCAGCACCTTGGGAGTGCTTTTAAACACCGGGGAGCTGTTTTTT	CASTLGVLLNTGELFF	TRBJ2-2	TRBV5-1	.	.
TGTGCCAGTAAAGGACAGGGCTACAATCAGCCCCAGCATTTT	CASKGQGYNQPQHF	TRBJ1-5	TRBV27	.	TRBD1
TGTGCCAGCAGCGGCCACGTTTACAATGAGCAGTTCTTC	CASSGHVYNEQFF	TRBJ2-1	TRBV7-9	.	.
TGTGCCAGCAGCATCACAGGGGAGGTGGGCTACACCTTC	CASSITGEVGYTF	TRBJ1-2	TRBV9	once	TRBD1
TGTGCCAGTAGTATAGACGGGGATGGAAACACCATATATTTT	CASSIDGDGNTIYF	TRBJ1-3	TRBV19	.	.
TGTGCCAGCAGCTTAGGGCAGTACTATGGCTACACCTTC	CASSLGQYYGYTF	TRBJ1-2	TRBV7-3	.	.
TGCAGCGTTGAGGCGGGAGTCAACCCCTACGAGCAGTACTTC	CSVEAGVNPYEQYF	TRBJ2-7	TRBV29-1	once	TRBD2
TGTGCCGCCGGACAGTCTAACTATGGCTACACCTTC	CAAGQSNYGYTF	TRBJ1-2	TRBV10-3	.	.
TGCAGCGTTGGGGAGCTAGCGGGACTTCGTTTCTTC	CSVGELAGLRFF	TRBJ2-1	TRBV29-1	.	TRBD2
TGTGCCAGCTCGCTTCAGCCGGGACAGGGGGCCCCTAACTATGGCTACACCTTC	CASSLQPGQGAPNYGYTF	TRBJ1-2	TRBV18	.	TRBD1
TGTGCCAGCAGCCAAGGCCAGGGGGTCAGTGAGCAGTTCTTC	CASSQGQGVSEQFF	TRBJ2-1	TRBV14	.	TRBD1
TGTGCCAGCAGTTTTGGAAGGGCTAGCGGGACGGGAGATACGCAGTATTTT	CASSFGRASGTGDTQYF	TRBJ2-3	TRBV28	.	TRBD2
TGTGCCAGCAGTGAAAAACTAGCGGGGATAGACAATGAGCAGTTCTTC	CASSEKLAGIDNEQFF	TRBJ2-1	TRBV6-1	few	TRBD2
TGTGCCAGCAGCTCTCCGGACAGGGGCACTGAAGCTTTCTTT	CASSSPDRGTEAFF	TRBJ1-1	TRBV7-9	.	TRBD1
TGTGCCAGCAGCCCTAGTTTTTCCGGGGAGCTGTTTTTT	CASSPSFSGELFF	TRBJ2-2	TRBV14	.	.
TGTGCCAGCACAAAAAGGGGGGGAGGTACGCAGTATTTT	CASTKRGGGTQYF	TRBJ2-3	TRBV27	.	.
TGTGCCAGTAATGAACGGGGGAGTCTTTCCTACGAGCAGTACTTC	CASNERGSLSYEQYF	TRBJ2-7	TRBV19	.	.
TGTGCCAGCTCACCACAGGGGGCGCGGACCTATAATTCACCCCTCCACTTT	CASSPQGARTYNSPLHF	TRBJ1-6	TRBV18	.	TRBD1
TGTGCCAGCAGTGACAGGGAAGACTATGGCTACACCTTC	CASSDREDYGYTF	TRBJ1-2	TRBV2	.	.
TGTGCCAGCAGCTTAAGGGCACTAGCGGGGGCGCGGGGCAACAATGAGCAGTTCTTC	CASSLRALAGARGNNEQFF	TRBJ2-1	TRBV7-3	.	TRBD2
TGTGCCAGTAGCTGGACAGGGGTTGAGGGCTACACCTTC	CASSWTGVEGYTF	TRBJ1-2	TRBV19	.	TRBD1
TGTGCCAGCATTGCTACAGGGGTCCCTAACTATGGCTACACCTTC	CASIATGVPNYGYTF	TRBJ1-2	TRBV6-5	.	TRBD1
TGTGCCAGCAGCTTAGGGAGGGGGCGGCTGGACGCCCAGTACTTC	CASSLGRGRLDAQYF	TRBJ2-5	TRBV7-6	.	.